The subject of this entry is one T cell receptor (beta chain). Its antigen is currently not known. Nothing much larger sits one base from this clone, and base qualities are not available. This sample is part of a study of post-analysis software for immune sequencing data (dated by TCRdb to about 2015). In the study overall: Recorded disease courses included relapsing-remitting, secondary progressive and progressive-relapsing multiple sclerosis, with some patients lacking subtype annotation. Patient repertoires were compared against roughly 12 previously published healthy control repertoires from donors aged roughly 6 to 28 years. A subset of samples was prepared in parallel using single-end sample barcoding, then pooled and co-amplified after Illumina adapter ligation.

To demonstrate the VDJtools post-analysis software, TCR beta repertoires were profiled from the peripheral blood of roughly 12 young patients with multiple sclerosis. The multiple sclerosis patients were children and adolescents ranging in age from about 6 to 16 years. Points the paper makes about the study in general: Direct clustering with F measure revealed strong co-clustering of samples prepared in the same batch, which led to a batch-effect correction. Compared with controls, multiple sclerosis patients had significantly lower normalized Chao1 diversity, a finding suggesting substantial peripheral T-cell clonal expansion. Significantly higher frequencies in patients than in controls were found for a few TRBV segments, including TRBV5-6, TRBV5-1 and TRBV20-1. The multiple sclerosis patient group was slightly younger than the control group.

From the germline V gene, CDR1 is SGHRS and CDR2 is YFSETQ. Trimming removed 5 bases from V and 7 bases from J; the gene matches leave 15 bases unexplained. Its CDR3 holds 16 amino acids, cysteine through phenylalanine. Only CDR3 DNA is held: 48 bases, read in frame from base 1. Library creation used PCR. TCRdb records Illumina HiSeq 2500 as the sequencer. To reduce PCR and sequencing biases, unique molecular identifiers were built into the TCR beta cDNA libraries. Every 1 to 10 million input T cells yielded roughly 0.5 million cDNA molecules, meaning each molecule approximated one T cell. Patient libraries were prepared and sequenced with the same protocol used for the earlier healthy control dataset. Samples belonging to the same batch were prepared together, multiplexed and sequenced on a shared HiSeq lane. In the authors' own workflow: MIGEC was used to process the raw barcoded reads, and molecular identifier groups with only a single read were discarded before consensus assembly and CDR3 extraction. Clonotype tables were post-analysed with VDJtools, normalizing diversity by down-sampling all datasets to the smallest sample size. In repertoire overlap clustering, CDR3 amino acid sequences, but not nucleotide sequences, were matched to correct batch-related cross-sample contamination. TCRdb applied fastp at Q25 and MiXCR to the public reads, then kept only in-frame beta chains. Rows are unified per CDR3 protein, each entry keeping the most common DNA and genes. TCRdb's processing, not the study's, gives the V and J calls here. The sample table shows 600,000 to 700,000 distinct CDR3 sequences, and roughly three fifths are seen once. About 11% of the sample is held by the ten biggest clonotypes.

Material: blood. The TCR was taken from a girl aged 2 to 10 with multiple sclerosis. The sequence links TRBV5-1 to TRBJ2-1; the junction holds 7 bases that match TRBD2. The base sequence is TGCGCCAGCAGGCCCACGGCTAGCGGCTTAGGGAATGAGCAGTTCTTC. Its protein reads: CASRPTASGLGNEQFF.